The clone carrying this T cell receptor (beta chain) has at least ten counts. The antigen is unknown. The entirety of the isolated RNA underwent reverse transcription, so expressed TCRB transcripts were sequenced. The table came from immunoSEQ multiplex PCR; TCRdb's copy has only in-frame clones and leaves some out. Here the sample spans roughly 300,000 clones, 7.5% to 9% being singletons. V was clipped by 6 bases and J by 11 bases, with 20 bases between them. Germline CDR1 SNHLY, CDR2 FYNNEI. CDR3 size: 13 residues. This sample is drawn from a study of beta chain features in type 1 diabetes. Whole-study context: Examination spanned over 85,000,000 sorted cells from all samples.

Whole-study results and caveats: Still unanswered here is whether HLA type influences TCRB rearrangement. VDJ junctions sequenced from type 1 diabetes patients showed fewer insertions and more deletions.

Purities over 98% were achieved in all sorted populations. V and J are TRBV2 and TRBJ2-7, with D unresolved. The sequenced material came from central memory CD4+ T cells from blood. This clonotype originated in a woman aged 18-30 years in good health. CDR3 region: CASRTNALGEEYF. The CDR3 DNA is TGTGCCAGCAGAACTAATGCTTTGGGTGAGGAGTACTTC.